The sequence of this TCR beta chain was determined in a study of blood T cell repertoires in COVID-19. Study at large: PBMCs, B-cell-depleted T cells, or T cells were the source of the cDNA or gDNA that made up the material.

This clone appeared a single time. Profiled with immunoSEQ multiplex PCR; TCRdb holds only in-frame clones, not every one. This table has 380,000 or so clones, 88% appearing once. This study enrolled people aged roughly 18 to 89 from about two dozen US geographic areas. Participant reports of clinical history set cohort assignment. The CDR3 consists of 15 residues. The V gene's germline CDR1 is ENHRY and CDR2 SYGVKD. The V and J ends lost 4 bases and 4 bases, in that order; junction bases with no gene match: 8. The receptor was derived from a woman in her 30s with acute COVID-19. The sample taken for sequencing was PBMCs or T cells enriched from blood (not recorded which). The chain recombines TRBV10-3 with TRBJ1-2; 8 positions match TRBD1. The CDR3 loop is CAISGGQVPSYGYTF. For the CDR3, the DNA is TGTGCCATCAGTGGGGGACAGGTCCCTTCCTATGGCTACACCTTC.